A single sample is the source of the 28 T cell receptor beta chains below, sequenced in a study of cytomegalovirus exposure and HLA in healthy donors. With 60 Vbeta and 13 Jbeta primers, the PCR was carried out. The data were produced by immunoSEQ multiplex PCR, yet TCRdb's version contains in-frame clones alone and is incomplete. The table lists 180,000 or so clones, roughly 85% of them singletons. The material sequenced was PBMCs. These receptors all come from a man aged 45-60 years in good health and CMV-seropositive.

V usage is TRBV6-5 and J usage is TRBJ1-5; 9 positions agree with TRBD1. Per the germline V gene, CDR1 is MNHEY and CDR2 is SVGAGI. The junction had 7 bases not matched to a gene; V was cut back by 5 bases and J by 5 bases. The CDR3 is 15 residues long. The CDR3 is CASSPGTGSDQPQHF. DNA of the CDR3: TGTGCCAGCAGTCCGGGGACAGGGTCCGATCAGCCCCAGCATTTT.

The V and J genes are TRBV6-1 and TRBJ2-7; D unresolved. The CDR3 totals 13 residues. Germline-derived CDR1 and CDR2 are MNHNS and SASEGT. V was pared by 7 bases and J by 1 base, with 11 bases between. CDR3 DNA: TGTGCCAGCAACCCTAGAGGTTCCTACGAGCAGTACGTC. Residues: CASNPRGSYEQYV.

The chain has TRBV7-2 and TRBJ1-2; the match to TRBD1 covers 8 bases. Germline-derived CDR1 and CDR2 are SGHTA and FQGNSA. V dropped 1 base and J dropped 8; count of bases not matched to a gene: 9. CDR3 size: 15 residues. CDR3 amino acids: CASSLGAGGSRGYTF. CDR3 in DNA: TGTGCCAGCAGCTTAGGGGCAGGGGGCTCGCGGGGCTACACCTTC.

The CDR3 loop is CASKTGTGGANTEAFF. CDR3 sequence (DNA): TGTGCCAGTAAAACCGGGACAGGGGGCGCAAACACTGAAGCTTTCTTT. This sequence joins TRBV19 and TRBJ1-1; 12 bases align to TRBD1. CDR3 length: 16 residues. Germline V lookup: CDR1 LNHDA, CDR2 SQIVND (reference sequence). Germline trimming cut 7 bases from V and 2 bases from J; bases unmatched to any gene: 8.

The V gene is TRBV2, the J gene TRBJ1-5; D is undetermined. CDR1 is SNHLY, CDR2 FYNNEI, per germline. Trimming stripped 6 bases from V and 6 bases from J, with 9 bases between. CDR3 size: 12 residues. DNA for the CDR3: TGTGCCAGCAGCGGGGAACCTCAGCCCCAGCATTTT. The encoded protein is CASSGEPQPQHF.

The chain carries TRBV6-6 and TRBJ2-5; D perhaps matches TRBD1 (6 bases). V shed 6 bases and J shed 4 bases, with 9 bases lying between them. From germline, CDR1 is MNHNY and CDR2 SVGAGI (reference sequence). This CDR3 is 12 amino acids long. CDR3 in DNA: TGTGCCAGCAGGACCAGGGGAGAGACCCAGTACTTC. Translated, it gives CASRTRGETQYF.

The rearrangement joins TRBV5-5 to TRBJ1-5; 9 bases map to TRBD1. Germline CDR1 SGHKS, CDR2 YYEKEE (reference sequence). The J segment lost 4 bases and the V segment lost 3 bases, leaving 11 bases of the junction unmatched. The CDR3 extends over 17 amino acids. CDR3: CASSSLPGQGKNQPQHF. The CDR3 coding sequence is TGTGCCAGCAGCTCCCTTCCCGGACAGGGGAAGAATCAGCCCCAGCATTTT.

This clone was observed once. The chain recombines TRBV4-2 with TRBJ2-1; 7 nucleotides match TRBD2. CDR1 LGHNA and CDR2 YNFKEQ come from the germline V gene. The CDR3 has 14 residues. V dropped 4 bases and J dropped 8; count of bases not matched to a gene: 8. For the CDR3, the DNA is TGTGCCAGCAGCCGCTTGACTAGCCCAGATGAGCAGTTCTTC. It encodes CASSRLTSPDEQFF.

This rearrangement joins TRBV28 to TRBJ1-5; D ambiguous. The germline gives CDR1 MDHEN, CDR2 SYDVKM. V lost 5 bases and J 2 bases, leaving 10 bases between the germline ends. CDR3 length: 14 amino acids. The CDR3 DNA sequence: TGTGCCAGCAGTGGCGGGAGCCGCAATCAGCCCCAGCATTTT. This translates into CASSGGSRNQPQHF.

This sequence joins TRBV5-1 and TRBJ2-2; 7 bases are shared with TRBD1. CDR1 and CDR2 from the germline V gene are SGHRS and YFSETQ. V trimming: 1 base; J trimming: 4 bases; junction bases outside the gene matches: 7. This CDR3 contains 16 residues. CDR3 protein: CASSLSGTVSTGELFF. In DNA form, the CDR3 reads TGCGCCAGCAGCTTGTCGGGGACAGTAAGCACCGGGGAGCTGTTTTTT.

V is TRBV27 and J is TRBJ2-5; 9 bases agree with TRBD1. V was clipped by 5 bases and J by 4 bases; unmatched bases: 8. This CDR3 comprises 15 residues. The germline V gene encodes CDR1 MNHEY and CDR2 SMNVEV (reference sequence). In DNA, the CDR3 is TGTGCCAGCAGTCTCCGACAGGGGGGGAGAGAGACCCAGTACTTC. It translates to CASSLRQGGRETQYF.

The chain links TRBV7-2 to TRBJ2-7; 9 nucleotides line up with TRBD2. CDR1 is SGHTA and CDR2 is FQGNSA in the germline V gene. The V segment lost 5 bases and the J segment 0 bases; nucleotides outside the gene matches: 5. This CDR3 contains 15 residues. The CDR3: CASSLGLATSYEQYF. CDR3 DNA: TGTGCCAGCAGCCTCGGACTAGCGACCTCCTACGAGCAGTACTTC.

The chain has TRBV19 and TRBJ1-3; 8 positions agree with TRBD1. Unmatched junction bases numbered 7, after V lost 1 base and J lost 2 bases. From germline, CDR1 is LNHDA and CDR2 SQIVND (reference sequence). The CDR3 is 17 amino acids. CDR3 sequence: CASSIGAGGRPGNTIYF. DNA of the CDR3: TGTGCCAGTAGTATAGGGGCAGGGGGCCGACCTGGAAACACCATATATTTT.

This clone was observed a handful of times. The chain employs TRBV6-5 and TRBJ1-2; the match to TRBD1 covers 7 bases. The J segment lost 6 bases and the V segment lost 2 bases, leaving 9 bases of the junction unmatched. Germline CDR1 is MNHEY and CDR2 is SVGAGI. The CDR3 has 15 amino acids. CDR3 in DNA: TGTGCCAGCAGTTACGAATCCGGGACAGTTGATGGCTACACCTTC. It encodes CASSYESGTVDGYTF.

In its sample, this clone was seen a few times. This chain uses TRBV18 with TRBJ2-1, with 8 bases fitting TRBD2. Looked up from germline, CDR1 is KGHSH and CDR2 is LQKENI. Trimming took 3 bases from V and 0 from J; bases not matched to a gene: 4. The CDR3 contains 16 residues. This chain's CDR3 is CASSPDSGDSYNEQFF. DNA of the CDR3: TGTGCCAGCTCACCCGATAGCGGGGACTCCTACAATGAGCAGTTCTTC.

The chain links TRBV28 to TRBJ2-5; 7 bases are shared with TRBD2. This CDR3 region has 16 residues. The germline gives CDR1 MDHEN, CDR2 SYDVKM. V was pared by 1 base and J by 6 bases, with 11 bases of the junction left unmatched. CDR3 sequence (DNA): TGTGCCAGCAGTTTATCCCAGGGAGGGAGGGGAAAGACCCAGTACTTC. This codes for CASSLSQGGRGKTQYF. Using reference TRBV28 and TRBJ2-5 for the parts outside the CDR3, the full variable domain is DVKVTQSSRYLVKRTGEKVFLECVQDMDHENMFWYRQDPGLGLRLIYFSYDVKMKEKGDIPEGYSVSREKKERFSLILESASTNQTSMYLCASSLSQGGRGKTQYFGPGTRLLVL.

The chain joins TRBV28 to TRBJ2-5; 11 bases match TRBD2. Germline CDR1 and CDR2: MDHEN and SYDVKM. The V gene end was trimmed by 6 bases and the J gene end by 4 bases; junction bases not matched to a gene: 7. The CDR3 runs to 15 residues. Here the CDR3 reads CASSRGLAGGETQYF. CDR3 nucleotide sequence: TGTGCCAGCAGCCGTGGACTAGCGGGCGGAGAGACCCAGTACTTC.

The rearrangement links TRBV11-1 to TRBJ2-1, with unresolved D. Looked up from germline, CDR1 is SGHAT and CDR2 is FQDESV (reference sequence). The CDR3 is made up of 16 amino acids. Trimming shortened V by 0 bases and J by 0 bases, and 9 bases separated the two germline ends. The CDR3 reads CASSLAGSGSYNEQFF. CDR3 coding DNA: TGTGCCAGCAGCTTAGCTGGGTCAGGCTCCTACAATGAGCAGTTCTTC. Variable domain in full (rest from reference TRBV11-1 and TRBJ2-1): EAEVAQSPRYKITEKSQAVAFWCDPISGHATLYWYRQILGQGPELLVQFQDESVVDDSQLPKDRFSAERLKGVDSTLKIQPAELGDSAMYLCASSLAGSGSYNEQFFGPGTRLTVL.

This clone appeared a single time. V usage is TRBV7-3 and J usage is TRBJ1-2; 10 positions agree with TRBD1. This CDR3 spans 12 amino acids. Germline loops: CDR1 SGHTA, CDR2 FQGTGA. With 4 bases clipped from V and 8 bases from J, the junction kept 1 base outside the gene matches. The CDR3 reads CASSSDRGGYTF. CDR3 sequence (DNA): TGTGCCAGCAGCTCGGACAGGGGGGGCTACACCTTC.

V and J are TRBV10-3 and TRBJ2-6; a possible D gene is TRBD2 (6 bases). Germline CDR1 is ENHRY and CDR2 is SYGVKD. The CDR3 runs 17 residues. Deletions cut 0 bases from V and 2 bases from J, with 11 bases between. The CDR3 loop is CAISESMASAGANVLTF. The CDR3 region has the DNA TGTGCCATCAGTGAGTCGATGGCTAGCGCTGGGGCCAACGTCCTGACTTTC.

This chain connects TRBV14 to TRBJ1-2; tentative D call: TRBD1 (6 bases). Trimming stripped 0 bases from V and 5 bases from J, with 13 bases between. CDR3 length: 15 amino acids. CDR1 and CDR2 (germline): SGHDN, FVKESK. CDR3 protein: CASSQDSGRGYGYTF. The CDR3 nucleotides read TGTGCCAGCAGCCAAGATTCCGGCAGGGGTTATGGCTACACCTTC.

The table lists this clone with a few counts. The chain uses TRBV19 and TRBJ1-2; 10 bases align to TRBD1. Germline V gene data show CDR1 as LNHDA and CDR2 as SQIVND (reference sequence). V lost 5 bases and J lost 5; bases outside the gene matches: 8. The CDR3 spans 15 residues. CDR3 sequence reads: CASSFTRTGGYGYTF. The CDR3 coding sequence is TGTGCCAGTAGTTTTACTAGGACAGGGGGATATGGCTACACCTTC.

This clone turned up a few times. V usage is TRBV6-6 and J usage is TRBJ1-1, with a possible D match to TRBD1 (5 bases). The V gene lost 10 bases and the J gene lost 2 bases, with 14 bases spanning the gap. The CDR3 is 13 residues long. Germline V lookup: CDR1 MNHNY, CDR2 SVGAGI (reference sequence). The CDR3 DNA reads as TGTGCCACCCGGGAGACAGTAAACACTGAAGCTTTCTTT. As protein: CATRETVNTEAFF.

V usage is TRBV27 and J usage is TRBJ2-7, with D perhaps matching TRBD1 (6 bases). CDR1 and CDR2 (germline): MNHEY, SMNVEV (reference sequence). Between the trimmed V and J ends, which lost 9 bases and 2 bases, there was a span of 20 bases. CDR3 length: 15 residues. The CDR3 nucleotides are TGTGCCAGTATCTCTACCCTGGACAGAACCTACGAGCAGTACTTC. It is translated as CASISTLDRTYEQYF.

The rearrangement links TRBV7-9 to TRBJ2-2; the D gene is possibly TRBD1 (5 bases). From germline, CDR1 is SEHNR and CDR2 FQNEAQ (reference sequence). Trimming pared 3 bases from V and 3 bases from J, leaving 14 bases between. The CDR3 has 16 amino acids. The CDR3 bases are TGTGCCAGCAGCTTCCCCGTGACAGCCCACACCGGGGAGCTGTTTTTT. Amino acids: CASSFPVTAHTGELFF.

The genes are TRBV7-9 and TRBJ2-1; the match to TRBD1 covers 7 bases. Germline CDR1 SEHNR, CDR2 FQNEAQ (reference sequence). The CDR3 sequence is 15 residues long. V gave up 4 bases and J gave up 9 bases; unmatched junction bases: 12. CDR3 protein: CASSSGDRVLGEQFF. The CDR3 region has the DNA TGTGCCAGCAGCTCCGGTGACAGGGTTCTAGGTGAGCAGTTCTTC.

The chain links TRBV10-1 to TRBJ2-7, with a possible D match to TRBD2 (5 bases). CDR3 length: 15 amino acids. CDR1 is WNHNN and CDR2 is SYGVQD in the germline V gene (reference sequence). Trimming removed 6 bases at V and 5 bases at J, with 20 bases between. The CDR3: CASRNDYAVDHEQYF. DNA for the CDR3: TGCGCCAGCAGGAACGACTACGCCGTTGACCACGAGCAGTACTTC.

The table lists this clone with a count of one. The V call is TRBV6-1, the J call TRBJ2-3; 7 bases match TRBD1. The CDR3 has 14 amino acids. V lost 6 bases and J lost 2; bases outside the gene matches: 5. Germline values: CDR1 MNHNS, CDR2 SASEGT. Here the CDR3 reads CASSPDRATDTQYF. The CDR3 bases are TGTGCCAGCAGCCCTGACAGGGCCACAGATACGCAGTATTTT.